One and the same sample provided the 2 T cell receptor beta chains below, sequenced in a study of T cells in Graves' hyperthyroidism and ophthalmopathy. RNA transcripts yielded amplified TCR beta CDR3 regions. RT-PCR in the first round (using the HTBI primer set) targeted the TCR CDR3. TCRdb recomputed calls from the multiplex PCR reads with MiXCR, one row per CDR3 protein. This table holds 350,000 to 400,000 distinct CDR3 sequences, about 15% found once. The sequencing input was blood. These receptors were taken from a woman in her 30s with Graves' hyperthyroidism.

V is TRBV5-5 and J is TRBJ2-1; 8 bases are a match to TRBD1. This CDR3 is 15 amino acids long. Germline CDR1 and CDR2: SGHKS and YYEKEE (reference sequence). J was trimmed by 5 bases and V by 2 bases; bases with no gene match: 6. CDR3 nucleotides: TGTGCCAGCAGCTTAAACCCGGACAGGGACAATGAGCAGTTCTTC. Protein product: CASSLNPDRDNEQFF.

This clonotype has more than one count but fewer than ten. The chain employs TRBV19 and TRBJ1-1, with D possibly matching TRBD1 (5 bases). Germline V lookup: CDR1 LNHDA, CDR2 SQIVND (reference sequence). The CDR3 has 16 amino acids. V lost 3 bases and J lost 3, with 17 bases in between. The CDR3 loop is CASSISSRDGYTEAFF. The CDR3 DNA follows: TGTGCCAGTAGTATCTCTAGCCGGGACGGATACACTGAAGCTTTCTTT.